One and the same sample provided the 11 T cell receptor beta chains below, sequenced in a study of identical twins. TCRdb processed the 5' RACE reads anew with MiXCR; each CDR3 protein has one entry. The top ten hold around 1.5% of the sample, which has 700,000 to 950,000 distinct CDR3 sequences, roughly an eighth seen once. This sample also appeared in a second study, on yellow fever vaccine responses in identical twins.

The sequencing input was PBMCs. These receptors all stem from a woman aged 18 to 35 in good health.

This clonotype was found a few times. The CDR3 bases are TGCGCCAGCAGCCTCAAGGGCGGGGGGGCGGTTTCCTACAATGAGCAGTTCTTC. It encodes CASSLKGGGAVSYNEQFF. This chain uses TRBV5-1 with TRBJ2-1, with TRBD2 matching over 9 bases. Trimming at V came to 4 bases and at J to 1 base, leaving 12 bases not matched to a gene. Germline V gene sequence: CDR1 SGHRS, CDR2 YFSETQ. The CDR3 is 18 amino acids.

This chain uses TRBV7-3 with TRBJ2-2; 13 nucleotides match TRBD2. Germline trimming cut 4 bases from V and 0 bases from J; bases unmatched to any gene: 2. Germline CDR1 reads SGHTA; CDR2 reads FQGTGA. The CDR3 runs 17 residues. DNA for the CDR3: TGTGCCAGCAGCTCAGGACTAGCGGGAGCGAACACCGGGGAGCTGTTTTTT. Encoded protein: CASSSGLAGANTGELFF.

This clonotype was seen only a few times. The chain links TRBV5-1 to TRBJ2-1; TRBD2 matches 7 bases. CDR1 is SGHRS, CDR2 YFSETQ, per germline. J was trimmed by 8 bases and V by 4 bases; bases with no gene match: 6. This CDR3 has 13 amino acids. CDR3 sequence: CASSPGGRDEQFF. The CDR3 DNA reads as TGCGCCAGCAGCCCCGGGGGGAGGGATGAGCAGTTCTTC. Full variable domain (outside the CDR3, taken from reference TRBV5-1 and TRBJ2-1): KAGVTQTPRYLIKTRGQQVTLSCSPISGHRSVSWYQQTPGQGLQFLFEYFSETQRNKGNFPGRFSGRQFSNSRSEMNVSTLELGDSALYLCASSPGGRDEQFFGPGTRLTVL.

This clonotype was seen a few times. V usage is TRBV13 and J usage is TRBJ1-6; TRBD1 matches at 9 bases. Trimming took 1 base from V and 8 from J; bases not matched to a gene: 3. The CDR3 sequence is 15 residues long. Germline CDR1 and CDR2: PRHDT and FYEKMQ (reference sequence). The CDR3 spells CASSLAGTGYSPLHF. CDR3 nucleotide sequence: TGTGCCAGCAGCTTAGCCGGGACAGGGTATTCACCCCTCCACTTT.

This clonotype has just a few counts. CDR3 protein: CASTARVDSPLHF. DNA of the CDR3: TGTGCCAGCACCGCTCGGGTTGACTCACCCCTCCACTTT. The gene calls are TRBV6-1 and TRBJ1-6; D is unresolved. This CDR3 contains 13 residues. Trimming removed 7 bases at V and 10 bases at J, with 14 bases between. Germline V gene data show CDR1 as MNHNS and CDR2 as SASEGT.

This clonotype has a handful of counts. The rearrangement joins TRBV4-1 to TRBJ2-6; 8 bases are shared with TRBD1. V shed 4 bases and J 0 bases; nucleotides not matched to a gene: 5. From germline, CDR1 is MGHRA and CDR2 YSYEKL. The CDR3 consists of 17 residues. In DNA, the CDR3 is TGCGCCAGCAGCCCGACAGGGGCGAACTCTGGGGCCAACGTCCTGACTTTC. The encoded protein is CASSPTGANSGANVLTF.

The chain links TRBV20-1 to TRBJ2-1, with a weak D call TRBD2 (6 bases). The germline CDR1 and CDR2 sequences are DFQATT and SNEGSKA (reference sequence). V dropped 3 bases and J dropped 8 bases, with 17 bases sitting between them. The CDR3 is 14 residues long. The DNA of the CDR3 is TGCAGTGCTAGTTTGTCGGGAGTGGAAGATGAGCAGTTCTTC. It yields the protein CSASLSGVEDEQFF.

This clonotype was seen more than once but under ten times. The chain couples TRBV5-1 to TRBJ2-1; 9 bases align to TRBD1. From germline, CDR1 is SGHRS and CDR2 YFSETQ. The CDR3 length is 15 residues. The V segment lost 0 bases and the J segment 6 bases; nucleotides outside the gene matches: 4. CDR3 protein: CASSLAGQGGNEQFF. The CDR3 DNA reads TGCGCCAGCAGCTTGGCGGGACAGGGTGGCAATGAGCAGTTCTTC.

The chain recombines TRBV5-1 with TRBJ2-1, with 9 bases fitting TRBD1. The V gene's germline CDR1 is SGHRS and CDR2 YFSETQ. This CDR3 has 14 amino acids. Trimming cost V 3 bases and J 9 bases; bases outside gene matches: 7. The CDR3 sequence is CASSSDRGRFEQFF. The CDR3, as DNA: TGCGCCAGCAGCTCGGACAGGGGAAGATTTGAGCAGTTCTTC. Full variable domain (rest looked up from reference TRBV5-1 and TRBJ2-1): KAGVTQTPRYLIKTRGQQVTLSCSPISGHRSVSWYQQTPGQGLQFLFEYFSETQRNKGNFPGRFSGRQFSNSRSEMNVSTLELGDSALYLCASSSDRGRFEQFFGPGTRLTVL.

This clonotype has more than one count but fewer than ten. The chain carries TRBV4-1 and TRBJ1-2; 8 positions agree with TRBD1. The CDR3 contains 15 residues. The V and J ends lost 0 bases and 4 bases, in that order; junction bases with no gene match: 4. Germline-derived CDR1 and CDR2 are MGHRA and YSYEKL. The CDR3 loop reads CASSQDSGGSYGYTF. In nucleotides, the CDR3 is TGCGCCAGCAGCCAAGATTCAGGGGGCAGCTATGGCTACACCTTC.

The chain is built from TRBV3-1 and TRBJ2-5; the D gene could be TRBD1 or TRBD2 (5 bases each). There are 15 residues in the CDR3. CDR1 is LGHDT and CDR2 is YNNKEL in the germline V gene (reference sequence). The V end lost 4 bases, the J end lost 1 base, and 13 bases lay between the germline ends. The CDR3, as DNA: TGTGCCAGCAGCCCATCGGGGCGAACCCAAGAGACCCAGTACTTC. Amino acids: CASSPSGRTQETQYF.